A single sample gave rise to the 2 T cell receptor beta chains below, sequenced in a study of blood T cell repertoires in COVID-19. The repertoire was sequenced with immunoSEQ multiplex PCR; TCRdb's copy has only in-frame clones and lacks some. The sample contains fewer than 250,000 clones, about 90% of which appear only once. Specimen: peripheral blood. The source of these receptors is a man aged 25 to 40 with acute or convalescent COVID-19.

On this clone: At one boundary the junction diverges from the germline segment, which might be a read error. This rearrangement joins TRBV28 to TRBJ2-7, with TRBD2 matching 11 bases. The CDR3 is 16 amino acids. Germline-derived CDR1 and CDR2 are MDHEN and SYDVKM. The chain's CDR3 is CASSFTSGSWEMEQYF. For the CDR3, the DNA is TGTGCCAGTAGTTTTACTAGCGGGAGTTGGGAAATGGAGCAGTACTTC.

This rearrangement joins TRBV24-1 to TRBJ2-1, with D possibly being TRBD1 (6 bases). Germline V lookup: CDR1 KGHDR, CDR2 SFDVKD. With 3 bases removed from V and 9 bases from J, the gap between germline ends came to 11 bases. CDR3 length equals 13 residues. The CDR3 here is CATSDPNRAEQFF. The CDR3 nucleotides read TGTGCCACCAGTGATCCGAACAGGGCTGAGCAGTTCTTC.